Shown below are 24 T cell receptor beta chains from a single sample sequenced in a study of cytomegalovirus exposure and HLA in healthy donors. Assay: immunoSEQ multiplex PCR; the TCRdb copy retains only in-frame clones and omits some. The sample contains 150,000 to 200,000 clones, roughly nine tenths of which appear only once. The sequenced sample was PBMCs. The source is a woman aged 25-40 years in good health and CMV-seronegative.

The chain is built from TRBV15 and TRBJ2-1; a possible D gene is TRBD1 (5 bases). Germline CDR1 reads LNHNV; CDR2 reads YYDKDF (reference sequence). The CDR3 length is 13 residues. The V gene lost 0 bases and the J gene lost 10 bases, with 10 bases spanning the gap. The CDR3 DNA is TGTGCCACCAGCAGAGATCGGGCAGGGGAGCAGTTCTTC. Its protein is CATSRDRAGEQFF. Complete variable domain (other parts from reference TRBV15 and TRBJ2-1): DAMVIQNPRYQVTQFGKPVTLSCSQTLNHNVMYWYQQKSSQAPKLLFHYYDKDFNNEADTPDNFQSRRPNTSFCFLDIRSPGLGDTAMYLCATSRDRAGEQFFGPGTRLTVL.

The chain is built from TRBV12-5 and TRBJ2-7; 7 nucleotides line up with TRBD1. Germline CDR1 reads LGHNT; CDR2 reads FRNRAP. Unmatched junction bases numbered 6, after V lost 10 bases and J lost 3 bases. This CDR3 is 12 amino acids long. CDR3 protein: CATSPGGYEQYF. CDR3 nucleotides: TGTGCTACCTCCCCAGGGGGCTACGAGCAGTACTTC.

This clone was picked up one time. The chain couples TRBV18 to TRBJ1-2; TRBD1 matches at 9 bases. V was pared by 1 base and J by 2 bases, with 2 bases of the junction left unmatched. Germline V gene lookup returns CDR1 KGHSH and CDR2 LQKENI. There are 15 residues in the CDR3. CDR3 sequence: CASSPRDRENYGYTF. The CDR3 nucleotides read TGTGCCAGCTCACCACGGGACAGGGAAAACTATGGCTACACCTTC.

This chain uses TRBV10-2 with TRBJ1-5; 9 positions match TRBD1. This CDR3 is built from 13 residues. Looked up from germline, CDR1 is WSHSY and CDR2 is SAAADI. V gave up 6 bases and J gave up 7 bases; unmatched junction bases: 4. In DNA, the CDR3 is TGCGCCAGCAGGGGACAGGGTGGCCAGCCCCAGCATTTT. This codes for CASRGQGGQPQHF.

The CDR3 sequence: CASSGGSWSYNEQFF. The CDR3 DNA is TGTGCCAGCAGTGGGGGTAGTTGGAGCTACAATGAGCAGTTCTTC. The gene calls are TRBV6-1 and TRBJ2-1; D is undetermined. The CDR3 consists of 15 residues. Trimming pared 4 bases from V and 3 bases from J, leaving 13 bases between. Germline V gives CDR1 MNHNS, CDR2 SASEGT.

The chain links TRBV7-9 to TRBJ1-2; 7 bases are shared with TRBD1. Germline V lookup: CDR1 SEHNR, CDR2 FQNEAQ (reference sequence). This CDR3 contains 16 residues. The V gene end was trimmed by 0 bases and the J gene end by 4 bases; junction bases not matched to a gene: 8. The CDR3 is CASSLALGQAIYGYTF. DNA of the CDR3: TGTGCCAGCAGCTTAGCCCTTGGACAGGCAATCTATGGCTACACCTTC.

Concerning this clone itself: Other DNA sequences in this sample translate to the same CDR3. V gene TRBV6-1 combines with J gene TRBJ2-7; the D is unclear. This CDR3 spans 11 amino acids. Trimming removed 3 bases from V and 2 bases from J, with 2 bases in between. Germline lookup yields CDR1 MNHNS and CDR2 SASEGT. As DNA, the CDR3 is TGTGCCAGCAGTGAGGCCTACGAGCAGTACTTC. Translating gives CASSEAYEQYF.

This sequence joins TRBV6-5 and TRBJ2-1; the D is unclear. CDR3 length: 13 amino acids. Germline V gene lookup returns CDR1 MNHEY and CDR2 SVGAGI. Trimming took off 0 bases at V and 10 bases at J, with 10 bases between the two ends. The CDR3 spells CASSYSFSSEQFF. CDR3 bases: TGTGCCAGCAGTTACTCCTTCTCTTCAGAGCAGTTCTTC.

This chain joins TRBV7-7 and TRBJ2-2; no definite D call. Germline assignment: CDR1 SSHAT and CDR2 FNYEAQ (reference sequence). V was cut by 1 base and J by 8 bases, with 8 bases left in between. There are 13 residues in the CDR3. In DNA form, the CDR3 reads TGTGCCAGCAGCTTAGGATCGGGTGGGGAGCTGTTTTTT. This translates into CASSLGSGGELFF.

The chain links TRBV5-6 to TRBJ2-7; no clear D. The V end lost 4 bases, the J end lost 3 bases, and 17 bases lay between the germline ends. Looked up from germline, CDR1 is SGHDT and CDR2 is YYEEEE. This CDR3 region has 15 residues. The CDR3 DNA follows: TGTGCCAGCAGCCGAGACCGCCGGGCTATCTACGAGCAGTACTTC. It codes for CASSRDRRAIYEQYF. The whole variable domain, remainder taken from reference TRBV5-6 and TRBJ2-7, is DAGVTQSPTHLIKTRGQQVTLRCSPKSGHDTVSWYQQALGQGPQFIFQYYEEEERQRGNFPDRFSGHQFPNYSSELNVNALLLGDSALYLCASSRDRRAIYEQYFGPGTRLTVT.

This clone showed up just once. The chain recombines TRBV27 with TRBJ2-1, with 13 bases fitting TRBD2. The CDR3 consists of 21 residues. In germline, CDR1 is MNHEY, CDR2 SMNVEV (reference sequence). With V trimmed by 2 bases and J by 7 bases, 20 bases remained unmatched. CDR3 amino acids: CASSLRVRVRTSGSSRNEQFF. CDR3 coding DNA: TGTGCCAGCAGTTTAAGGGTCCGGGTACGGACTAGCGGGAGTAGTCGGAATGAGCAGTTCTTC.

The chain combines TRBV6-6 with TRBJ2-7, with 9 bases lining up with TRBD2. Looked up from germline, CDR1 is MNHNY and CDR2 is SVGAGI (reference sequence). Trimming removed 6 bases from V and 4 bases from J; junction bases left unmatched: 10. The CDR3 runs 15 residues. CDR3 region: CASRIQSGRPYEQYF. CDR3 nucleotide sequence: TGTGCCAGCAGGATCCAAAGCGGGAGGCCTTACGAGCAGTACTTC.

CDR3 DNA sequence: TGTGCCAGCAGCCAGCTGCTAGAAGTCCACGAGCAGTACTTC. This codes for CASSQLLEVHEQYF. The genes are TRBV27 and TRBJ2-7; D gene uncertain. V lost 6 bases and J lost 5, with 17 bases in between. CDR1 and CDR2 from the germline V gene are MNHEY and SMNVEV (reference sequence). This CDR3 is 14 amino acids long.

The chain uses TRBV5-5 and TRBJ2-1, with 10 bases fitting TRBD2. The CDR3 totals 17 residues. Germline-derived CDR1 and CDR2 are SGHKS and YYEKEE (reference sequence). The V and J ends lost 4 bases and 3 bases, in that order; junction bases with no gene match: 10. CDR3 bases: TGTGCCAGCAGCATGAGCGGGAGGGCCTCGGGCTACAATGAGCAGTTCTTC. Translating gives CASSMSGRASGYNEQFF.

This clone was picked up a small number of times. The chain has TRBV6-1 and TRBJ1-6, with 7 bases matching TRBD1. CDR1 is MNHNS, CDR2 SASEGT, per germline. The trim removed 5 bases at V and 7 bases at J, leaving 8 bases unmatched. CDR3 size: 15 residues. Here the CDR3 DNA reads TGTGCCAGCAGTACAAGACAGGGAGGCAATTCACCCCTCCACTTT. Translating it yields CASSTRQGGNSPLHF.

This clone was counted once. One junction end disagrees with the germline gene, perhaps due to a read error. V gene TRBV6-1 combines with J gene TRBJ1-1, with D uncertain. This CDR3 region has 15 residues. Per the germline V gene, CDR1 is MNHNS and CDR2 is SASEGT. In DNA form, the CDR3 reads TGTGCCAGCAGTGACGGGCTGGCCTTGAACACTAAAGCTTTCTTT. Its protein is CASSDGLALNTKAFF.

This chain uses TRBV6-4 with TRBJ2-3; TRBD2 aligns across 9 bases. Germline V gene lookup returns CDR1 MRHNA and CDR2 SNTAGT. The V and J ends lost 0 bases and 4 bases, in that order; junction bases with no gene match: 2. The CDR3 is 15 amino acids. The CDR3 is CASSDSAGGPDTQYF. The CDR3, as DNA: TGTGCCAGCAGTGACTCTGCGGGGGGGCCAGATACGCAGTATTTT.

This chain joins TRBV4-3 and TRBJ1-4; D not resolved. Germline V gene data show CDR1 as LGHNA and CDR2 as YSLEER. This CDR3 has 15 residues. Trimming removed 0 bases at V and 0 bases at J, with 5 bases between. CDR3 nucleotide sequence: TGCGCCAGCAGCCAAGACAGCGCAACTAATGAAAAACTGTTTTTT. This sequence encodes CASSQDSATNEKLFF.

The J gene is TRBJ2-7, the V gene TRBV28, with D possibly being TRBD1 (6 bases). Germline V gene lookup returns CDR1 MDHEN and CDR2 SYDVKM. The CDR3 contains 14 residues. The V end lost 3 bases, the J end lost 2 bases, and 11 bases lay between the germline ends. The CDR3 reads CASSFSDRTYEQYF. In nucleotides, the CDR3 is TGTGCCAGCAGTTTTTCAGACAGGACCTACGAGCAGTACTTC.

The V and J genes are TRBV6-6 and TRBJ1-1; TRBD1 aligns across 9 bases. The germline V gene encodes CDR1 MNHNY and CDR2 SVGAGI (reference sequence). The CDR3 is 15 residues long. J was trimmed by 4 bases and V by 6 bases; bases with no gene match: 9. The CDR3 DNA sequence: TGTGCCAGCAGCCGAGGACAGGGGTCTAGCACTGAAGCTTTCTTT. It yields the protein CASSRGQGSSTEAFF.

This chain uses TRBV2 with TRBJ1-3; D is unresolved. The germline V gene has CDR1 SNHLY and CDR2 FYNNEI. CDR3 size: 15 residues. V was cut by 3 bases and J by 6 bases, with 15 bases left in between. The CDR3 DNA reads TGTGCCAGCAGTGAGACCGCCGGGTCAAAAAACACCATATATTTT. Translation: CASSETAGSKNTIYF.

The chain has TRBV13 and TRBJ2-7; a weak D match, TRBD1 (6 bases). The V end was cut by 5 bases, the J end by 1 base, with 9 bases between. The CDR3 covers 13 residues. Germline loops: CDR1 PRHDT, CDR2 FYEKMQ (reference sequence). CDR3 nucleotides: TGTGCCAGCAGCGGAACAGGGTCCTACGAGCAGTACTTC. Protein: CASSGTGSYEQYF.

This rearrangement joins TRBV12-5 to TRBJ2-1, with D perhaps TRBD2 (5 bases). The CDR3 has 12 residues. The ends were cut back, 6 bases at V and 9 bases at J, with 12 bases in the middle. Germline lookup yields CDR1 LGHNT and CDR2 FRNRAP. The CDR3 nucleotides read TGTGCTAGTGGCCCCGAGGGTACTGAGCAGTTCTTC. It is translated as CASGPEGTEQFF.

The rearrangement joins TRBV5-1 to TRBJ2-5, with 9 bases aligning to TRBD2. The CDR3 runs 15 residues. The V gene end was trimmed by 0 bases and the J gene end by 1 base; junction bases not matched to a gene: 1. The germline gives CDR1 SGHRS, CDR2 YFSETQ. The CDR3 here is CASSLVAGVQETQYF. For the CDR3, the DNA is TGCGCCAGCAGCTTGGTAGCGGGGGTCCAAGAGACCCAGTACTTC.